The 20 T cell receptor beta chains below were found in one sample sequenced in a study of blood T cell repertoires in COVID-19. Generated by immunoSEQ multiplex PCR, the TCRdb table keeps only in-frame clones and is missing some. The repertoire holds roughly 180,000 clones, approximately 85% seen once, with just under 8.5% in the top ten. Sequencing was performed on peripheral blood. Receptors were obtained from a woman in her sixties or seventies with acute or convalescent COVID-19.

V usage is TRBV9 and J usage is TRBJ2-3; TRBD1 might be the D (5 bases). Trimming pared 4 bases from V and 5 bases from J, leaving 14 bases between. CDR1 and CDR2 from the germline V gene are SGDLS and YYNGEE. This CDR3 contains 14 residues. The CDR3 nucleotides are TGTGCCAGCAGCCCCAGTCAGGGAAAAGATACGCAGTATTTT. Protein product: CASSPSQGKDTQYF.

This clone was picked up a small number of times. This chain uses TRBV3-1 (or the pseudogene TRBV3-2) with TRBJ2-3; maybe TRBD2 (6 bases). The CDR3 runs to 13 residues. CDR1 LGHDT and CDR2 YNNKEL come from the germline V gene (reference sequence). Trimming stripped 4 bases from V and 2 bases from J, with 7 bases between. The CDR3 nucleotides read TGTGCCAGCAGCCGGGACTTCACAGATACGCAGTATTTT. As protein: CASSRDFTDTQYF.

This clone occurred once. J is TRBJ1-5 and V is TRBV28; the match to TRBD1 covers 10 bases. CDR1 and CDR2 (germline): MDHEN, SYDVKM. This CDR3 has 15 amino acids. V was clipped by 5 bases and J by 2 bases; unmatched bases: 3. The CDR3, as DNA: TGTGCCAGCAGTCGTGGGACAGGGGGCAATCAGCCCCAGCATTTT. It is translated as CASSRGTGGNQPQHF.

The J gene is TRBJ2-1, the V gene TRBV6-6; 11 bases map to TRBD2. The ends lost 9 bases at V and 7 bases at J; junction bases unmatched: 8. The CDR3 sequence is 14 residues long. Germline lookup yields CDR1 MNHNY and CDR2 SVGAGI (reference sequence). The CDR3: CASNGASGRNEQFF. In DNA form, the CDR3 reads TGTGCCAGTAACGGGGCTAGCGGGAGGAATGAGCAGTTCTTC.

V gene TRBV2 combines with J gene TRBJ2-2; D possibly corresponds to TRBD2 (6 bases). V dropped 7 bases and J dropped 1 base, with 13 bases sitting between them. Germline values: CDR1 SNHLY, CDR2 FYNNEI. This CDR3 has 15 residues. The chain's CDR3 is CASTRGSGNTGELFF. CDR3 DNA sequence: TGTGCCAGCACCCGGGGTAGCGGGAACACCGGGGAGCTGTTTTTT.

The chain carries TRBV9 and TRBJ2-3, with 11 bases matching TRBD2. J lost 5 bases, V lost 1 base, and 3 bases had no gene match. From germline, CDR1 is SGDLS and CDR2 YYNGEE. CDR3 length equals 15 residues. The chain's CDR3 is CASSVQTSGVDTQYF. In DNA form, the CDR3 reads TGTGCCAGCAGCGTACAGACTAGCGGGGTAGATACGCAGTATTTT.

The gene calls are TRBV6-5 and TRBJ1-1, with a tentative D call TRBD1 (5 bases). This CDR3 spans 14 amino acids. Deletions cut 5 bases from V and 6 bases from J, with 16 bases between. In germline, CDR1 is MNHEY, CDR2 SVGAGI. CDR3 amino acids: CASSTTVRGAEAFF. DNA for the CDR3: TGTGCCAGCAGTACGACAGTACGGGGGGCTGAAGCTTTCTTT.

The chain employs TRBV11-3 and TRBJ2-2; D possibly corresponds to TRBD1 (6 bases). The germline V gene has CDR1 SGHNT and CDR2 YENEEA. V lost 5 bases, J lost 6 bases, and 16 bases lay in between. CDR3 length equals 15 residues. The CDR3 DNA follows: TGTGCCAGCAGCCCTAACACAGGGTTCCCCGGGGAGCTGTTTTTT. This sequence encodes CASSPNTGFPGELFF.

This chain connects TRBV6-5 to TRBJ1-1, with D hard to call. Between the trimmed V and J ends, which lost 6 bases and 0 bases, there was a span of 14 bases. This CDR3 comprises 15 residues. The germline gives CDR1 MNHEY, CDR2 SVGAGI. This CDR3 is CASSHGLLMNTEAFF. The CDR3 DNA is TGTGCCAGCAGCCACGGACTACTCATGAACACTGAAGCTTTCTTT.

The rearrangement joins TRBV2 to TRBJ2-7; D remains unclear. Trimming stripped 1 base from V and 5 bases from J, with 6 bases between. The length of the CDR3 is 12 residues. Germline CDR1 reads SNHLY; CDR2 reads FYNNEI. CDR3 DNA: TGTGCCAGCAGTGAAGTCCAAAACGAGCAGTACTTC. Amino acid sequence: CASSEVQNEQYF. Together with reference TRBV2 and TRBJ2-7, the CDR3 gives the full variable domain: EPEVTQTPSHQVTQMGQEVILRCVPISNHLYFYWYRQILGQKVEFLVSFYNNEISEKSEIFDDQFSVERPDGSNFTLKIRSTKLEDSAMYFCASSEVQNEQYFGPGTRLTVT.

This chain joins TRBV19 and TRBJ2-5; TRBD2 aligns across 10 bases. CDR3 length: 15 residues. CDR1 LNHDA and CDR2 SQIVND come from the germline V gene (reference sequence). The J segment lost 5 bases and the V segment lost 10 bases, leaving 13 bases of the junction unmatched. CDR3 nucleotides: TGTGCCACAACCGCCGGGACTAGCGCGGTGGAGACCCAGTACTTC. It translates to CATTAGTSAVETQYF.

The rearrangement links TRBV2 to TRBJ1-4, with D possibly matching TRBD1 (5 bases). The V gene lost 10 bases and the J gene lost 5 bases, with 14 bases spanning the gap. The CDR3 is 13 residues long. Germline CDR1 SNHLY, CDR2 FYNNEI. In DNA form, the CDR3 reads TGTGCCACTCAGGGTTCGGTAAATGAAAAACTGTTTTTT. Translated, it gives CATQGSVNEKLFF.

The chain carries TRBV3-1 (or the pseudogene TRBV3-2) and TRBJ1-2; D possibly corresponds to TRBD1 (6 bases). In germline, CDR1 is LGHDT, CDR2 YNNKEL (reference sequence). Trimming took 3 bases from V and 4 from J, leaving 9 bases between them. The CDR3 is made up of 13 amino acids. CDR3 sequence: CASSQQGSYGYTF. As DNA, the CDR3 is TGTGCCAGCAGCCAGCAGGGGAGCTATGGCTACACCTTC.

The rearrangement joins TRBV27 to TRBJ2-3; 8 bases align to TRBD1. J was trimmed by 2 bases and V by 5 bases; bases with no gene match: 12. CDR1 is MNHEY, CDR2 SMNVEV, per germline (reference sequence). The CDR3 is 17 amino acids. The CDR3 loop is CASSRRDRLRLTDTQYF. DNA for the CDR3: TGTGCCAGCAGTCGTCGGGACAGGCTCCGGCTCACAGATACGCAGTATTTT.

This clone has only one observation. J is TRBJ1-5 and V is TRBV19; D is unresolved. The CDR3 is 13 amino acids. The germline CDR1 and CDR2 sequences are LNHDA and SQIVND (reference sequence). V was trimmed by 6 bases and J by 0 bases, leaving 6 bases between them. CDR3 region: CASSRNSNQPQHF. DNA of the CDR3: TGTGCCAGTAGCAGAAATAGCAATCAGCCCCAGCATTTT.

The rearrangement uses TRBV30 and TRBJ2-7, with TRBD1 identical over 10 bases. V shed 5 bases and J 2 bases; nucleotides not matched to a gene: 9. The CDR3 totals 15 residues. Germline V CDR1 and CDR2: GTSNPN, SVGIG (reference sequence). Here the CDR3 reads CAWSDRGRTAYEQYV. The CDR3 DNA sequence: TGTGCCTGGTCGGACAGGGGGAGGACAGCCTACGAGCAGTACGTC.

This sequence joins TRBV29-1 and TRBJ1-2; unclear D gene. In germline, CDR1 is SQVTM, CDR2 ANQGSEA. The CDR3 has 12 residues. V was clipped by 7 bases and J by 7 bases, with 16 bases between them. The CDR3 loop is CSARGSGSGYTF. The CDR3, as DNA: TGCAGCGCCCGTGGATCAGGAAGTGGCTACACCTTC.

This sequence joins TRBV3-1 (or the pseudogene TRBV3-2) and TRBJ2-7; 10 nucleotides match TRBD1. Trimming took 4 bases from V and 5 from J; bases not matched to a gene: 5. Germline CDR1 LGHDT, CDR2 YNNKEL (reference sequence). The CDR3 totals 14 residues. DNA for the CDR3: TGTGCCAGCAGCCTCAGACAGGGGGCCGACGAGCAGTACTTC. Its protein is CASSLRQGADEQYF.

The J gene is TRBJ1-5, the V gene TRBV6-5, with D possibly TRBD1 on 6 matching bases. The CDR3 length is 13 residues. CDR1 and CDR2 (germline): MNHEY, SVGAGI. The CDR3 DNA reads as TGTGCTGTTTCGGGACACCTCAATCAGCCCCAGCATTTT. Its translation is CAVSGHLNQPQHF.

This clone was observed once. The genes are TRBV10-1 and TRBJ1-1; no reliable D call. CDR3 size: 13 residues. Looked up from germline, CDR1 is WNHNN and CDR2 is SYGVQD (reference sequence). Trimming stripped 9 bases from V and 0 bases from J, with 11 bases between. This CDR3 is CASSDAVNTEAFF. The CDR3 DNA is TGCGCCAGTTCAGACGCGGTGAACACTGAAGCTTTCTTT.